Sequencing of this T cell receptor beta chain was carried out in a study of blood T cell repertoires in COVID-19. Study-level background: The United States, Italy and Spain provided the acute and convalescent COVID-19 samples. Sources were T cells, B-cell-depleted T cells, or PBMCs; the material itself was cDNA or gDNA.

Original analysis: Estimated nucleated cell counts came from reference gene primer amplification. Method: immunoSEQ multiplex PCR; TCRdb's copy keeps in-frame clones and lacks some. V and J calls and clone size are those listed in that table; D and trimming were worked out from the DNA. Of 400,000 to 550,000 clones detected, about 89% appear once; the ten largest clones hold approximately 4.5%. The clonotype originates from a woman aged 25 to 39 with acute or convalescent COVID-19. The sequenced sample consisted of peripheral blood.

The CDR3 region has the DNA TGTGCCAGCCGATCACAGGGGGCTGCCGGGGAGCTGTTTTTT. This codes for CASRSQGAAGELFF. V gene TRBV19 combines with J gene TRBJ2-2; 9 bases align to TRBD1. Germline V CDR1 and CDR2: LNHDA, SQIVND (reference sequence). V was pared by 9 bases and J by 6 bases, with 8 bases of the junction left unmatched. The CDR3 extends over 14 amino acids.